A single T cell receptor beta chain is shown here with its context. The data stem from a study of CD8 T cells in Susac syndrome. Trimming took 6 bases from V and 0 from J; bases not matched to a gene: 11. The CDR3 runs to 18 residues. Random hexamers were used to reverse transcribe 0.5 to 1 ug of RNA. TCRdb recomputed calls from the immunoSEQ multiplex PCR reads with MiXCR, one row per CDR3 protein. The sample lists over 150,000 distinct CDR3 sequences, roughly 94% occurring once. The source is a human donor with Susac syndrome. This sequence joins TRBV12-3 or TRBV12-4 and TRBJ2-6; TRBD1 matches 7 bases. The sample comprised CD4+ T cells from PBMCs. This chain's CDR3 is CASRYRDSISSGANVLTF. DNA for the CDR3: TGTGCCAGCAGATATCGGGACAGTATCAGCTCTGGGGCCAACGTCCTGACTTTC.